These 19 T cell receptor beta chains were all obtained from the same sample, sequenced in a study of blood T cell repertoires in COVID-19. Assay used: immunoSEQ multiplex PCR; TCRdb lists only in-frame clones, some missing. The data hold under 200,000 clones, with 90% observed a single time. Sequencing was done on a sample of peripheral blood. The receptors shown here come from a man aged 50-60 years with acute or convalescent COVID-19.

The V and J genes are TRBV19 and TRBJ2-1; 7 nucleotides align to TRBD1. V shed 3 bases, J shed 4 bases, and the junction held 6 bases outside the gene matches. CDR1 and CDR2 (germline): LNHDA, SQIVND (reference sequence). This CDR3 has 15 residues. In nucleotides, the CDR3 is TGTGCCAGTAGTATGATAGGGACAGTTTACAATGAGCAGTTCTTC. This translates into CASSMIGTVYNEQFF.

The chain links TRBV6-5 to TRBJ2-2, with a tentative D call TRBD1 (6 bases). The CDR3 spans 14 residues. Per the germline V gene, CDR1 is MNHEY and CDR2 is SVGAGI. Trimming removed 6 bases from V and 4 bases from J, with 12 bases in between. The CDR3 DNA is TGTGCCAGCAGCCTACAGGGTGGCACCGGGGAGCTGTTTTTT. Its protein product is CASSLQGGTGELFF.

The rearrangement links TRBV3-1 (or the pseudogene TRBV3-2) to TRBJ1-1, with 10 positions matching TRBD1. The CDR3 sequence is 15 residues long. V dropped 5 bases and J dropped 5; count of bases not matched to a gene: 8. The germline V gene encodes CDR1 LGHDT and CDR2 YNNKEL (reference sequence). CDR3 sequence reads: CASSLRGQGRTEAFF. In DNA, the CDR3 is TGTGCCAGCAGCTTAAGGGGACAGGGGAGGACTGAAGCTTTCTTT.

The chain links TRBV30 to TRBJ1-4, with D perhaps TRBD1 (6 bases). Germline lookup yields CDR1 GTSNPN and CDR2 SVGIG (reference sequence). With 0 bases removed from V and 10 bases from J, the gap between germline ends came to 15 bases. This CDR3 region has 14 residues. The CDR3 loop is CAWSVLQGTGKLFF. CDR3 sequence (DNA): TGTGCCTGGAGTGTACTCCAGGGGACGGGAAAACTGTTTTTT.

The rearrangement uses TRBV28 and TRBJ2-1, with a tentative D call TRBD2 (5 bases). Germline CDR1 is MDHEN and CDR2 is SYDVKM. The CDR3 extends over 15 amino acids. Trimming shortened V by 2 bases and J by 3 bases, and 11 bases separated the two germline ends. DNA for the CDR3: TGTGCCAGCAGTTTAGGGTCCGACTACTACAATGAGCAGTTCTTC. It encodes CASSLGSDYYNEQFF.

This clone came up once. V usage is TRBV4-2 and J usage is TRBJ2-2; D gene unclear. The length of the CDR3 is 14 residues. Trimming took off 0 bases at V and 6 bases at J, with 8 bases between the two ends. CDR1 and CDR2 (germline): LGHNA, YNFKEQ. CDR3 protein: CASSQDNPAGELFF. The CDR3, as DNA: TGTGCCAGCAGCCAAGATAACCCAGCCGGGGAGCTGTTTTTT.

The table lists this clone with a count of one. This chain uses TRBV5-6 with TRBJ2-7; 10 bases match TRBD1. CDR1 is SGHDT and CDR2 is YYEEEE in the germline V gene. V was pared by 6 bases and J by 1 base, with 4 bases of the junction left unmatched. The CDR3 covers 14 residues. CDR3 DNA: TGTGCCAGCACCGGGACAGGGGTATCCTACGAGCAGTACGTC. It encodes CASTGTGVSYEQYV.

This chain connects TRBV13 to TRBJ2-3; a possible D gene is TRBD2 (6 bases). The length of the CDR3 is 16 residues. Trimming left V 2 bases short and J 5 bases short, with 17 bases between. Germline CDR1 PRHDT, CDR2 FYEKMQ (reference sequence). This CDR3 reads CASSLRRLVGVDTQYF. CDR3 DNA: TGTGCCAGCAGCTTACGGCGACTAGTGGGAGTAGATACGCAGTATTTT.

This clone was seen a single time. The CDR3 loop reads CASSLQGAPGELFF. The CDR3 DNA reads as TGCGCCAGCAGCCTACAGGGGGCTCCCGGGGAGCTGTTTTTT. The V call is TRBV4-1, the J call TRBJ2-2; 9 nucleotides match TRBD1. The CDR3 is 14 amino acids. V shed 4 bases and J 6 bases; nucleotides not matched to a gene: 3. Germline V gene lookup returns CDR1 MGHRA and CDR2 YSYEKL.

The J gene is TRBJ1-4, the V gene TRBV7-9; tentative D call: TRBD1 (5 bases). V gave up 5 bases and J gave up 5 bases, with 12 bases separating them. Germline V CDR1 and CDR2: SEHNR, FQNEAQ (reference sequence). CDR3 length: 14 amino acids. The CDR3 nucleotides read TGTGCCAGCAGCCCGCAGGGAGGGAATGAAAAACTGTTTTTT. Its translation is CASSPQGGNEKLFF. The full variable domain, rest sourced from reference TRBV7-9 and TRBJ1-4, is DTGVSQNPRHKITKRGQNVTFRCDPISEHNRLYWYRQTLGQGPEFLTYFQNEAQLEKSRLLSDRFSAERPKGSFSTLEIQRTEQGDSAMYLCASSPQGGNEKLFFGSGTQLSVL.

V usage is TRBV28 and J usage is TRBJ2-2; no definite D call. This CDR3 contains 14 residues. V was pared by 3 bases and J by 3 bases, with 8 bases between. The germline gives CDR1 MDHEN, CDR2 SYDVKM. The DNA for the CDR3 is TGTGCCAGCAGTTTTTCCTCTTACACCGGGGAGCTGTTTTTT. The encoded protein is CASSFSSYTGELFF.

This chain uses TRBV7-8 with TRBJ2-6, with 10 bases aligning to TRBD1. The germline CDR1 and CDR2 sequences are SGHVS and FQNEAQ. The CDR3 runs to 19 residues. Germline trimming cut 4 bases from V and 2 bases from J; bases unmatched to any gene: 11. CDR3 region: CASSWDRDRGSTGANVLTF. CDR3 DNA sequence: TGTGCCAGCAGCTGGGACCGGGACAGGGGTTCAACTGGGGCCAACGTCCTGACTTTC.

This clone has just one count. This chain connects TRBV27 to TRBJ1-6; D unresolved. Looked up from germline, CDR1 is MNHEY and CDR2 is SMNVEV (reference sequence). The CDR3 runs to 17 residues. V lost 6 bases and J lost 4, with 19 bases in between. The CDR3 DNA reads as TGTGCCAGCAGCCTCAAATCCACGACACAATATAATTCACCCCTCCACTTT. Its translation: CASSLKSTTQYNSPLHF.

CDR3 loop: CATSRDGASGTMEQYF. DNA of the CDR3: TGTGCCACCAGCAGAGATGGGGCTAGCGGGACGATGGAGCAGTACTTC. V and J are TRBV15 and TRBJ2-7; 9 bases agree with TRBD2. The CDR3 length is 16 residues. The germline V gene encodes CDR1 LNHNV and CDR2 YYDKDF (reference sequence). V dropped 0 bases and J dropped 7; count of bases not matched to a gene: 10.

The V call is TRBV5-4, the J call TRBJ2-7, with D perhaps matching TRBD2 (5 bases). The germline V gene encodes CDR1 SGHNT and CDR2 YYREEE (reference sequence). V lost 4 bases and J 2 bases, leaving 10 bases between the germline ends. This CDR3 comprises 13 residues. This chain's CDR3 is CASSAGLTYEQYF. For the CDR3, the DNA is TGTGCCAGCAGCGCGGGCCTAACCTACGAGCAGTACTTC.

The chain joins TRBV7-3 to TRBJ2-2; TRBD2 agrees at 9 bases. This CDR3 comprises 15 residues. Unmatched junction bases numbered 6, after V lost 6 bases and J lost 4 bases. Per the germline V gene, CDR1 is SGHTA and CDR2 is FQGTGA. The CDR3 loop reads CASSSSGTTTGELFF. The CDR3 nucleotides are TGTGCCAGCAGTTCTAGCGGGACCACCACCGGGGAGCTGTTTTTT.

V is TRBV27 and J is TRBJ1-2; TRBD1 matches at 9 bases. From germline, CDR1 is MNHEY and CDR2 SMNVEV (reference sequence). Trimming cost V 2 bases and J 4 bases; bases outside gene matches: 2. The CDR3 has 14 residues. The DNA of the CDR3 is TGTGCCAGCAGTTTACAACAGGGGGCCTATGGCTACACCTTC. As protein: CASSLQQGAYGYTF.

The J gene is TRBJ2-7, the V gene TRBV29-1, with 9 bases fitting TRBD2. The CDR3 is 15 residues long. Germline V gives CDR1 SQVTM, CDR2 ANQGSEA. Trimming at V came to 1 base and at J to 5 bases, leaving 9 bases not matched to a gene. DNA of the CDR3: TGCAGCGTTGAAGGCGGCGGGAGGGCCGTCGACGAGCAGTACTTC. The encoded protein is CSVEGGGRAVDEQYF.

The chain combines TRBV2 with TRBJ2-3; 7 bases are shared with TRBD1. J lost 5 bases, V lost 6 bases, and 8 bases had no gene match. CDR1 and CDR2 from the germline V gene are SNHLY and FYNNEI. The CDR3 totals 14 residues. CDR3 DNA sequence: TGTGCCAGCAGAAAAACAGGGGCGGGAGATACGCAGTATTTT. It yields the protein CASRKTGAGDTQYF.